The T cell receptor beta chain under discussion was sequenced for a study of long-term antiretroviral therapy in people with HIV. Points from the study as a whole: Post-treatment diversity went higher with ART but stayed below transplant donor controls.

As concerns this clone: As yet, its antigen is unknown.

Each donor provided at least one pre-ART PBMC sample and at least two post-ART PBMC samples. Runs used v3.0 of the immunoSEQ assay and were done at survey level. Clones were sequenced by immunoSEQ multiplex PCR, and TCRdb holds only the in-frame ones, with some missing. The sample holds 17,000 or so clones, over 75% seen once. Sequenced material: unsorted PBMCs, taken 0.3 years after starting antiretroviral therapy. This sequence was found in a man aged 18 to 35 with HIV.

CDR3 amino acids: CASSFNRGAKNIQYF. The CDR3 coding sequence is TGCGCCAGCAGCTTCAACAGGGGAGCCAAAAACATTCAGTACTTC. The chain uses TRBV5-1 and TRBJ2-4; 7 bases are a match to TRBD1. Trimming at V came to 2 bases and at J to 0 bases, leaving 2 bases not matched to a gene. The CDR3 loop spans 15 amino acids. Germline CDR1 SGHRS, CDR2 YFSETQ.